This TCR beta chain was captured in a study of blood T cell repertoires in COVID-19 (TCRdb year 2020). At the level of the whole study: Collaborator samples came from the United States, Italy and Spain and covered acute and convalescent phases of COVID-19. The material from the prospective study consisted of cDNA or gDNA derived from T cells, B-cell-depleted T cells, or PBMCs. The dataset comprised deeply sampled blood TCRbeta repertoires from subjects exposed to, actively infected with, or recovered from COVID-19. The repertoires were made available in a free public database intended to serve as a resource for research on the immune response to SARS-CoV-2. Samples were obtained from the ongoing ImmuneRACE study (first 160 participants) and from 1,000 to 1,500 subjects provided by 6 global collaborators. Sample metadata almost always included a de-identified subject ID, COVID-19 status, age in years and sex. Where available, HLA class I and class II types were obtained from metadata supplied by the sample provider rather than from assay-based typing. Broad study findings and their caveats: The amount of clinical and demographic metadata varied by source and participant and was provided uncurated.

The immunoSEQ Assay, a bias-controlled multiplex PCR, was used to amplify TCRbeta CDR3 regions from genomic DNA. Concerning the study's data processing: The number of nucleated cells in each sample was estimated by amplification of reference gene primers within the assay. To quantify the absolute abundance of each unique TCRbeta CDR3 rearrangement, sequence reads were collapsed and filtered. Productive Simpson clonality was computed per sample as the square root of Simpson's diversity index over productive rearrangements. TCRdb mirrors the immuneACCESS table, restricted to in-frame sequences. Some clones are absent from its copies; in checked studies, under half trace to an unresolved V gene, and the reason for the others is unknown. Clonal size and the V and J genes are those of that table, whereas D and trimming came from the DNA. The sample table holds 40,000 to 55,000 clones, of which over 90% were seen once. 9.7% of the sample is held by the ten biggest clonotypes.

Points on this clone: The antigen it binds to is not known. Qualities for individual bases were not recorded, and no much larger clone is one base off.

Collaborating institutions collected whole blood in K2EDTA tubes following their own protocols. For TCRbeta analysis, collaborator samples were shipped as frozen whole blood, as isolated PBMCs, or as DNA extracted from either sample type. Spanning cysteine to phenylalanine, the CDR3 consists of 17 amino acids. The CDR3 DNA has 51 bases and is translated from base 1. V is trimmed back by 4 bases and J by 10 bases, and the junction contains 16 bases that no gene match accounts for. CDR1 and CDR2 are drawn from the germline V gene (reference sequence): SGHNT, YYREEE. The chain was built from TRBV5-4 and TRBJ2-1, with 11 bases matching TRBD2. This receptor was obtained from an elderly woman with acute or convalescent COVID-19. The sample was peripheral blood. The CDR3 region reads CASSPGGSGRAFREQFF. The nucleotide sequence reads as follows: TGTGCCAGCAGCCCGGGGGGTAGCGGGAGGGCCTTTCGGGAGCAGTTCTTC.